The entry below describes one T cell receptor (beta chain). Its antigen is still unknown. UMI-tagged TRB cDNA libraries were built via 5' RACE. Each CDR3 protein gets one entry in TCRdb, which reprocessed the 5' RACE reads and gives no DNA. The listing records over 150,000 distinct CDR3 sequences. This sample was included in a study of CXCR3-negative and CXCR3-positive naive CD8 T cells. Study observations and caveats: In cryopreserved cells, CXCR3 expression partially decreased, and fresh PBMCs were used in most assays. Compared with CXCR3-negative naive cells, CXCR3-positive naive cells showed more hydrophobic TRB CDR3s.

This CDR3 contains 15 residues. Germline V gene lookup returns CDR1 SGHDT and CDR2 YYEEEE. This chain links TRBV5-6 with TRBJ2-2. The sequence came from a human donor in good health. Some clones in this sample may be carry-over from other donors' samples. The source material was naive CXCR3+ CD8+ T cells from blood. The subset here: CD45RO-CCR7+CD27+CD95- naive CD8+ T cells expressing CXCR3 (TNR3+). CDR3 loop: CASSLASTNTGELFF.